The clone carrying this TCR beta chain occurred once. Its antigen is not identified. The entry originates in a study of T cell responses to AZD1222 COVID-19 vaccine. Sequencing was performed with immunoSEQ multiplex PCR; in TCRdb, only in-frame clones are kept and a portion is missing. The data show fewer than 150,000 clones, with 85% to 95% seen just once and approximately 5.1% held by the top ten. Regarding the study as a whole: After the peak T cell response, and only then, were repertoires sampled.

The source was peripheral blood, collected 28 days after the second AZD1222 dose. The clonotype comes from an adult who received the AZD1222 COVID-19 vaccine.

The CDR3 region is CAWGRTEKKYF. The CDR3 region has the DNA TGTGCCTGGGGCCGCACGGAGAAGAAGTACTTC. This chain connects TRBV30 to TRBJ2-7; D ambiguous. The CDR3 covers 11 residues. Looked up from germline, CDR1 is GTSNPN and CDR2 is SVGIG (reference sequence). The V gene lost 5 bases and the J gene lost 11 bases, with 16 bases spanning the gap. The full variable domain, in which reference TRBV30 and TRBJ2-7 provide the parts outside the CDR3, is SQTIHQWPATLVQPVGSPLSLECTVEGTSNPNLYWYRQAAGRGLQLLFYSVGIGQISSEVPQNLSASRPQDRQFILSSKKLLLSDSGFYLCAWGRTEKKYFGPGTRLTVT.